This record looks at one TCR beta chain sequence and its context. V was pared by 0 bases and J by 0 bases, with 3 bases of the junction left unmatched. The CDR3 has 17 amino acids. The germline gives CDR1 KGHDR, CDR2 SFDVKD. The entry originates in a study of blood T cell repertoires in COVID-19. Study background: The United States, Italy and Spain provided the acute and convalescent COVID-19 samples. The cDNA or gDNA used as material had been derived from T cells, B-cell-depleted T cells, or PBMCs.

Original processing notes: Counts of nucleated cells, estimated from reference gene primer amplification, were obtained. TCRdb keeps only in-frame clones here, not all; method: immunoSEQ multiplex PCR. V and J calls and clone size follow that table, whereas D and trimming were derived from the DNA. The sample includes approximately 150,000 clones, about 87% seen only once; the top ten take just under 0.95%. This chain joins TRBV24-1 and TRBJ2-3, with 9 nucleotides matching TRBD1. The source material was peripheral blood. This sequence originates from a woman aged 50 to 60 with acute or convalescent COVID-19. This CDR3 reads CATSDLEGTGSTDTQYF. The CDR3 nucleotides read TGTGCCACCAGTGATTTGGAAGGGACAGGGAGCACAGATACGCAGTATTTT.